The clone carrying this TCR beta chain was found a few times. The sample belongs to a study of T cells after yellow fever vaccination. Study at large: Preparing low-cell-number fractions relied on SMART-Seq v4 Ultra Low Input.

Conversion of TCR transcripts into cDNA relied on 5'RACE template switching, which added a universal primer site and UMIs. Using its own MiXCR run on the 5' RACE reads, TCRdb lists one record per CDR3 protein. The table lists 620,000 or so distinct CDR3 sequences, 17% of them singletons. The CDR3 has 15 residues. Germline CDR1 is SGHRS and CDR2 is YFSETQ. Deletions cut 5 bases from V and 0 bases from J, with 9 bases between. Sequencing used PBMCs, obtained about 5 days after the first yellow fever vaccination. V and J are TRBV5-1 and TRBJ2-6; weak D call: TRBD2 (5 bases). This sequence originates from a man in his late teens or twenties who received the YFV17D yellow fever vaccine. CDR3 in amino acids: CASSYGLSGANVLTF. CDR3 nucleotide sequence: TGCGCCAGCAGTTACGGACTCTCTGGGGCCAACGTCCTGACTTTC.